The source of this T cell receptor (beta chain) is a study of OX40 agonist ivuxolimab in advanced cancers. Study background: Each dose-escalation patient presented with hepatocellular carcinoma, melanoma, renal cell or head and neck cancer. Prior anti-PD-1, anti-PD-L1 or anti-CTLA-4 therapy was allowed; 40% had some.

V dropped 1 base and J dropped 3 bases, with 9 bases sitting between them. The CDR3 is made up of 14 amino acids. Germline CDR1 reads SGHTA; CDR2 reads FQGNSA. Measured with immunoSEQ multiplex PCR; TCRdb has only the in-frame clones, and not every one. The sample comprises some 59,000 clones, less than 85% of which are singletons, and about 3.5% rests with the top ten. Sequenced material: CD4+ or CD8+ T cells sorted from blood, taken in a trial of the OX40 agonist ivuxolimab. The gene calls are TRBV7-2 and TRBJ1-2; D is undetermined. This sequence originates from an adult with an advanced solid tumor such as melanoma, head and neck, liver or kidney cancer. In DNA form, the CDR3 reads TGTGCCAGCAGCTTAGGTCACAGTTACTATGGCTACACCTTC. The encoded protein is CASSLGHSYYGYTF.